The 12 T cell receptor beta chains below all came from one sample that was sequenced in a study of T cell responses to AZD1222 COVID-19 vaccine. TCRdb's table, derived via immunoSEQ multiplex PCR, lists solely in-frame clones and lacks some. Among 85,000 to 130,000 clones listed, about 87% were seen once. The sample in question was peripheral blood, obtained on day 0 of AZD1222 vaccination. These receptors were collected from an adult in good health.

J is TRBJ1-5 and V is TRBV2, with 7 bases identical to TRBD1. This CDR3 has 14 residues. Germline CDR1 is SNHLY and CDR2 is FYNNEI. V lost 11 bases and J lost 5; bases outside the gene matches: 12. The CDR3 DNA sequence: TGTGCCTCCCAGTTGGACAGGACAGATCAGCCCCAGCATTTT. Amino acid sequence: CASQLDRTDQPQHF.

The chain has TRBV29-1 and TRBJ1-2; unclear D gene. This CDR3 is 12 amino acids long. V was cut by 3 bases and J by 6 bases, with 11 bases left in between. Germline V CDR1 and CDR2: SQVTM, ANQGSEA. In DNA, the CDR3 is TGCAGCGTTGATCGGGGTACCGATGGCTACACCTTC. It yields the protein CSVDRGTDGYTF.

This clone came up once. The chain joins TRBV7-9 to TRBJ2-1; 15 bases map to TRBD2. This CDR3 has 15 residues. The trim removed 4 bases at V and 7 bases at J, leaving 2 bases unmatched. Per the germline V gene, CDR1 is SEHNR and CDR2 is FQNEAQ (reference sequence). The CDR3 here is CASSSGLAGGNEQFF. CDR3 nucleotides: TGTGCCAGCAGCTCCGGACTAGCGGGGGGGAATGAGCAGTTCTTC.

CDR3 region: CASSLDLAGVNYGYTF. CDR3 bases: TGTGCCAGCAGCTTAGACCTGGCAGGGGTTAACTATGGCTACACCTTC. The V gene is TRBV11-2, the J gene TRBJ1-2; possible D gene TRBD1, 6 bases. Trimming took off 0 bases at V and 1 base at J, with 12 bases between the two ends. This CDR3 spans 16 amino acids. Germline CDR1 reads SGHAT; CDR2 reads FQNNGV.

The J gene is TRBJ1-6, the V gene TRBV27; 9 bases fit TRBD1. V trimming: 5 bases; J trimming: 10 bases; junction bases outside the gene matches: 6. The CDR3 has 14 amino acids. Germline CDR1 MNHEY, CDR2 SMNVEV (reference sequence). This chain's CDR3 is CASSPGTGRSPLHF. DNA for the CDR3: TGTGCCAGCAGTCCCGGGACAGGGCGGTCACCCCTCCACTTT.

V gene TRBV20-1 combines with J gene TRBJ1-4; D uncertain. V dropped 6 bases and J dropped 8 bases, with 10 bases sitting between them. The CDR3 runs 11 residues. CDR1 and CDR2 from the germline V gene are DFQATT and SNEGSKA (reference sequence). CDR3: CSATGREKLFF. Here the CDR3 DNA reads TGCAGTGCAACCGGGAGGGAAAAACTGTTTTTT.

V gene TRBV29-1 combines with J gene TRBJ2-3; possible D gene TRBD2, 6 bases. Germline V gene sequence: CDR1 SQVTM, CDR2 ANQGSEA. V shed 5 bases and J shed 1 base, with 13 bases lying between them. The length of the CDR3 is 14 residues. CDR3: CSVQRSGGTDTQYF. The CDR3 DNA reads TGCAGCGTTCAAAGGTCGGGGGGCACAGATACGCAGTATTTT.

The CDR3 protein is CASSTPRTGSTGELFF. CDR3 DNA: TGTGCCAGTTCTACCCCGCGGACAGGGAGCACCGGGGAGCTGTTTTTT. The rearrangement uses TRBV19 and TRBJ2-2; 8 bases align to TRBD1. CDR1 is LNHDA and CDR2 is SQIVND in the germline V gene (reference sequence). J was trimmed by 4 bases and V by 8 bases; bases with no gene match: 12. The CDR3 contains 16 residues. The full variable domain, completed using reference TRBV19 and TRBJ2-2, is DGGITQSPKYLFRKEGQNVTLSCEQNLNHDAMYWYRQDPGQGLRLIYYSQIVNDFQKGDIAEGYSVSREKKESFPLTVTSAQKNPTAFYLCASSTPRTGSTGELFFGEGSRLTVL.

The chain's CDR3 is CASSSLPGSSTDTQYF. The CDR3 nucleotides read TGTGCCAGCAGCTCCCTCCCGGGATCTAGCACAGATACGCAGTATTTT. V gene TRBV7-7 combines with J gene TRBJ2-3; the D gene is possibly TRBD2 (5 bases). V lost 4 bases, J lost 0 bases, and 14 bases lay in between. Germline CDR1 reads SSHAT; CDR2 reads FNYEAQ (reference sequence). The CDR3 runs 16 residues. Variable domain in full (rest from reference TRBV7-7 and TRBJ2-3): GAGVSQSPRYKVTKRGQDVTLRCDPISSHATLYWYQQALGQGPEFLTYFNYEAQPDKSGLPSDRFSAERPEGSISTLTIQRTEQRDSAMYRCASSSLPGSSTDTQYFGPGTRLTVL.

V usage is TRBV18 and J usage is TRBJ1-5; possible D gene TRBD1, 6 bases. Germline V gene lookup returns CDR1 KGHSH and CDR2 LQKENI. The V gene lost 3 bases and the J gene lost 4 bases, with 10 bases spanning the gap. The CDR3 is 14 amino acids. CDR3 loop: CASSPSGVNQPQHF. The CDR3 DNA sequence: TGTGCCAGCTCACCTTCAGGGGTTAATCAGCCCCAGCATTTT.

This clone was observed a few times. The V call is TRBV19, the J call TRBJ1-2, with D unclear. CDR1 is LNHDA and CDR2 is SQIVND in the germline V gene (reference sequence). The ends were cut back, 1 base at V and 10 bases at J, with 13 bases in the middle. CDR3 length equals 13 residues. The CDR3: CASSIAGRRAYTF. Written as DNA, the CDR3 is TGTGCCAGTAGTATAGCCGGTAGGAGAGCCTACACCTTC. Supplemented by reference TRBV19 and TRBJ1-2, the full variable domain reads DGGITQSPKYLFRKEGQNVTLSCEQNLNHDAMYWYRQDPGQGLRLIYYSQIVNDFQKGDIAEGYSVSREKKESFPLTVTSAQKNPTAFYLCASSIAGRRAYTFGSGTRLTVV.

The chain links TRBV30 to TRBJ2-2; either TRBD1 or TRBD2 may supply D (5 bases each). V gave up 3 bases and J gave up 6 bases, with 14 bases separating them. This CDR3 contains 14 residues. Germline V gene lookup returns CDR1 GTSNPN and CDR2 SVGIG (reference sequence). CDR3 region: CAWSVTRGSGELFF. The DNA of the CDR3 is TGTGCCTGGAGCGTAACCCGGGGCTCCGGGGAGCTGTTTTTT.